These T cell receptor beta chains were read from a single sample in a study of post-analysis software for immune sequencing data. TCRdb re-called the PCR reads through MiXCR, storing one row per CDR3 protein. Among fewer than 850,000 distinct CDR3 sequences listed, just under 30% were seen once. The sequenced sample was blood. The receptors originated from a girl aged 10-17 years with multiple sclerosis. CDR3s include the opening cysteine and the closing phenylalanine or tryptophan. Each record gives: D gene, V gene, J gene, clone size, CDR3 protein, CDR3 DNA. D genes are given only for firm matches. Where a row states a size, it is once, few, many or the class of an expanded clone; other rows omit it.

d_gene: TRBD2
v_gene: TRBV24-1
j_gene: TRBJ2-5
abundance: many
CDR3aa: CATSDFTSGAETQYF
CDR3nt: TGTGCCACCAGTGATTTTACTAGCGGGGCGGAGACCCAGTACTTC

d_gene: NA
v_gene: TRBV29-1
j_gene: TRBJ2-3
abundance: many
CDR3aa: CSVYRAVDTQYF
CDR3nt: TGCAGCGTCTATCGAGCGGTAGATACGCAGTATTTT

d_gene: NA
v_gene: TRBV7-2
j_gene: TRBJ2-3
abundance: many
CDR3aa: CASSPWGDTQYF
CDR3nt: TGTGCCAGCAGCCCCTGGGGGGATACGCAGTATTTT

d_gene: NA
v_gene: TRBV4-3
j_gene: TRBJ2-7
abundance: NA
CDR3aa: CASSQYRTTYEQYF
CDR3nt: TGCGCCAGCAGCCAGTACAGGACAACCTACGAGCAGTACTTC

d_gene: NA
v_gene: TRBV5-6
j_gene: TRBJ1-4
abundance: NA
CDR3aa: CASSIGLEGEKLFF
CDR3nt: TGTGCCAGCAGCATCGGGTTGGAGGGTGAAAAACTGTTTTTT

d_gene: NA
v_gene: TRBV28
j_gene: TRBJ1-2
abundance: NA
CDR3aa: CAGRPGGNYGYTF
CDR3nt: TGTGCCGGCAGGCCGGGAGGAAACTATGGCTACACCTTC

d_gene: NA
v_gene: TRBV7-9
j_gene: TRBJ2-1
abundance: NA
CDR3aa: CASSQTPPEQFF
CDR3nt: TGTGCCAGCAGCCAGACACCACCTGAGCAGTTCTTC

d_gene: NA
v_gene: TRBV5-1
j_gene: TRBJ2-3
abundance: NA
CDR3aa: CASSLLHPTADTRYF
CDR3nt: TGCGCCAGCAGCTTGCTCCACCCCACCGCAGATACGCGGTATTTT

d_gene: TRBD1
v_gene: TRBV6-6
j_gene: TRBJ2-7
abundance: many
CDR3aa: CASSYEGTGVSEQYF
CDR3nt: TGTGCCAGCAGTTATGAGGGGACAGGGGTGAGCGAGCAGTACTTC

d_gene: TRBD1
v_gene: TRBV11-2
j_gene: TRBJ2-5
abundance: many
CDR3aa: CASSTHRDRGQEKTQYF
CDR3nt: TGTGCCAGCAGCACACACCGGGACAGGGGGCAGGAGAAGACCCAGTACTTC

d_gene: TRBD1
v_gene: TRBV14
j_gene: TRBJ2-7
abundance: NA
CDR3aa: CASSPRVPGTVLNEQYF
CDR3nt: TGTGCCAGCAGCCCCCGGGTACCGGGGACAGTCCTGAACGAGCAGTACTTC

d_gene: NA
v_gene: TRBV20-1
j_gene: TRBJ2-2
abundance: few
CDR3aa: CSATMDGWDTGELFF
CDR3nt: TGCAGTGCTACCATGGACGGGTGGGACACCGGGGAGCTGTTTTTT

d_gene: TRBD2
v_gene: TRBV5-5
j_gene: TRBJ2-1
abundance: NA
CDR3aa: CASSWGRDHEQFF
CDR3nt: TGTGCCAGCAGCTGGGGGAGGGACCATGAGCAGTTCTTC

d_gene: NA
v_gene: TRBV29-1
j_gene: TRBJ2-7
abundance: many
CDR3aa: CSADSSYEQYF
CDR3nt: TGCAGCGCAGACAGCTCCTACGAGCAGTACTTC

d_gene: NA
v_gene: TRBV7-2
j_gene: TRBJ2-5
abundance: few
CDR3aa: CASSQQAMGLTQYF
CDR3nt: TGTGCCAGCAGCCAGCAGGCTATGGGGTTGACCCAGTACTTC

d_gene: NA
v_gene: TRBV5-1
j_gene: TRBJ2-5
abundance: many
CDR3aa: CASSQGPGQETQYF
CDR3nt: TGCGCCAGCAGCCAGGGGCCAGGGCAAGAGACCCAGTACTTC

d_gene: TRBD2
v_gene: TRBV11-2
j_gene: TRBJ2-5
abundance: few
CDR3aa: CASSSTSGSFTGEQYF
CDR3nt: TGTGCCAGCAGCTCGACTAGCGGGAGTTTCACGGGTGAGCAGTACTTC

d_gene: NA
v_gene: TRBV18
j_gene: TRBJ2-7
abundance: many
CDR3aa: CASLTGVGPTYEQYF
CDR3nt: TGTGCCAGCCTCACGGGGGTAGGTCCCACCTACGAGCAGTACTTC

d_gene: TRBD1
v_gene: TRBV12-5
j_gene: TRBJ2-3
abundance: NA
CDR3aa: CASGLGQCPWSEDTQYF
CDR3nt: TGTGCTAGTGGTCTGGGACAGTGCCCCTGGTCGGAAGATACGCAGTATTTT

d_gene: NA
v_gene: TRBV28
j_gene: TRBJ2-7
abundance: NA
CDR3aa: CASGGTEDYEQYF
CDR3nt: TGTGCCAGCGGGGGGACAGAAGATTACGAGCAGTACTTC

d_gene: TRBD1
v_gene: TRBV5-1
j_gene: TRBJ2-7
abundance: NA
CDR3aa: CASSLWGQGYNEQYF
CDR3nt: TGCGCCAGCAGCTTGTGGGGACAGGGGTACAATGAGCAGTACTTC

d_gene: TRBD1
v_gene: TRBV7-2
j_gene: TRBJ1-1
abundance: few
CDR3aa: CASRSATGTGVNTEAFF
CDR3nt: TGTGCCAGCAGATCGGCAACCGGGACAGGCGTGAACACTGAAGCTTTCTTT

d_gene: NA
v_gene: TRBV29-1
j_gene: TRBJ2-1
abundance: few
CDR3aa: CSVERLEGDEQFF
CDR3nt: TGCAGCGTTGAAAGACTCGAGGGGGATGAGCAGTTCTTC

d_gene: TRBD1
v_gene: TRBV5-1
j_gene: TRBJ2-3
abundance: NA
CDR3aa: CASSSGTGGSTDTQYF
CDR3nt: TGCGCCAGCAGCTCCGGGACAGGGGGCAGCACAGATACGCAGTATTTT

d_gene: NA
v_gene: TRBV28
j_gene: TRBJ2-1
abundance: NA
CDR3aa: CASRENGGPLEFF
CDR3nt: TGTGCCAGCAGGGAGAATGGGGGGCCCTTGGAGTTCTTC

d_gene: TRBD1
v_gene: TRBV11-2
j_gene: TRBJ1-2
abundance: NA
CDR3aa: CASSFGTGLASYTF
CDR3nt: TGTGCCAGCAGCTTCGGGACAGGCCTGGCGAGCTACACCTTC

d_gene: NA
v_gene: TRBV2
j_gene: TRBJ1-3
abundance: NA
CDR3aa: CASHTGSPGNTIYF
CDR3nt: TGCGCCAGTCATACAGGGAGCCCTGGAAACACCATATATTTT

d_gene: TRBD2
v_gene: TRBV12-3/TRBV12-4
j_gene: TRBJ2-3
abundance: NA
CDR3aa: CASSLPRTSGSRARDTQYF
CDR3nt: TGTGCCAGCAGTTTACCTAGGACTAGCGGGTCAAGGGCACGAGATACGCAGTATTTT

d_gene: NA
v_gene: TRBV7-2
j_gene: TRBJ1-5
abundance: NA
CDR3aa: CASSLGVCKQPQHF
CDR3nt: TGTGCCAGCAGCTTAGGGGTTTGTAAGCAGCCCCAGCATTTT

d_gene: NA
v_gene: TRBV7-2
j_gene: TRBJ1-5
abundance: NA
CDR3aa: CASQGMGNQPQHF
CDR3nt: TGTGCCAGCCAGGGTATGGGCAATCAGCCCCAGCATTTT

d_gene: NA
v_gene: TRBV7-9
j_gene: TRBJ2-1
abundance: NA
CDR3aa: CASSLDSRGAGNEQFF
CDR3nt: TGTGCCAGCAGCTTAGACTCCCGGGGGGCTGGCAATGAGCAGTTCTTC

d_gene: TRBD1
v_gene: TRBV6-5
j_gene: TRBJ1-6
abundance: NA
CDR3aa: CARSGGQGANSPLHF
CDR3nt: TGTGCCAGAAGTGGCGGACAGGGAGCAAATTCACCCCTCCACTTT

d_gene: TRBD1
v_gene: TRBV4-3
j_gene: TRBJ2-1
abundance: few
CDR3aa: CASNNFRGQGDNEQFF
CDR3nt: TGCGCCAGCAACAATTTTAGGGGACAGGGTGACAATGAGCAGTTCTTC

d_gene: TRBD2
v_gene: TRBV20-1
j_gene: TRBJ2-3
abundance: few
CDR3aa: CSALPGLATDTQYF
CDR3nt: TGCAGTGCATTACCGGGACTAGCCACAGATACGCAGTATTTT

d_gene: TRBD2
v_gene: TRBV7-2
j_gene: TRBJ2-5
abundance: many
CDR3aa: CASSPRTSGGQETQYF
CDR3nt: TGTGCCAGCAGCCCCCGGACTAGCGGGGGGCAAGAGACCCAGTACTTC

d_gene: NA
v_gene: TRBV4-1
j_gene: TRBJ1-4
abundance: NA
CDR3aa: CASSHNTEKLFF
CDR3nt: TGCGCCAGCAGCCACAACACTGAAAAACTGTTTTTT

d_gene: TRBD2
v_gene: TRBV3-1
j_gene: TRBJ2-7
abundance: NA
CDR3aa: CASSQELAGEFSYEQYF
CDR3nt: TGTGCCAGCAGCCAAGAGCTAGCGGGGGAGTTTTCCTACGAGCAGTACTTC

d_gene: TRBD1
v_gene: TRBV29-1
j_gene: TRBJ2-7
abundance: few
CDR3aa: CSVADRVATYEQYF
CDR3nt: TGCAGCGTCGCGGACAGGGTGGCAACCTACGAGCAGTACTTC

d_gene: TRBD1
v_gene: TRBV4-1
j_gene: TRBJ2-1
abundance: NA
CDR3aa: CASSQTGRGNEQFF
CDR3nt: TGCGCCAGCAGCCAGACAGGCAGGGGGAATGAGCAGTTCTTC

d_gene: NA
v_gene: TRBV20-1
j_gene: TRBJ2-3
abundance: NA
CDR3aa: CSARDPPSRADTQYF
CDR3nt: TGCAGTGCTAGAGATCCCCCTAGCAGGGCAGATACGCAGTATTTT

d_gene: NA
v_gene: TRBV27
j_gene: TRBJ1-3
abundance: NA
CDR3aa: CASSLSPGAGNTIYF
CDR3nt: TGTGCCAGCAGTTTATCCCCAGGGGCTGGAAACACCATATATTTT

d_gene: TRBD1
v_gene: TRBV11-2
j_gene: TRBJ1-1
abundance: once
CDR3aa: CASSRATGGHTEAFF
CDR3nt: TGTGCCAGCAGCAGGGCCACAGGGGGCCACACTGAAGCTTTCTTT

d_gene: NA
v_gene: TRBV7-2
j_gene: TRBJ1-5
abundance: NA
CDR3aa: CASSRRGGFGNQPQHF
CDR3nt: TGTGCCAGCAGCCGCAGGGGAGGGTTTGGCAATCAGCCCCAGCATTTT

d_gene: TRBD1
v_gene: TRBV28
j_gene: TRBJ2-1
abundance: few
CDR3aa: CASNSGQGGSYNEQFF
CDR3nt: TGTGCCAGCAACTCCGGACAGGGGGGTTCCTACAATGAGCAGTTCTTC

d_gene: TRBD2
v_gene: TRBV20-1
j_gene: TRBJ2-1
abundance: few
CDR3aa: CSASGTSGRAVDEQFF
CDR3nt: TGCAGTGCTAGCGGGACTAGCGGGAGGGCCGTTGATGAGCAGTTCTTC

d_gene: NA
v_gene: TRBV12-3/TRBV12-4
j_gene: TRBJ1-1
abundance: NA
CDR3aa: CASRWTNTEAFF
CDR3nt: TGTGCCAGCAGGTGGACAAACACTGAAGCTTTCTTT

d_gene: NA
v_gene: TRBV2
j_gene: TRBJ1-2
abundance: NA
CDR3aa: CASSETRTHYGYTF
CDR3nt: TGTGCCAGCAGTGAAACTAGGACACACTATGGCTACACCTTC

d_gene: TRBD1
v_gene: TRBV5-1
j_gene: TRBJ2-7
abundance: many
CDR3aa: CASSSDPGGNEQYF
CDR3nt: TGCGCCAGCAGCTCAGATCCAGGGGGAAACGAGCAGTACTTC

d_gene: NA
v_gene: TRBV11-2
j_gene: TRBJ2-3
abundance: few
CDR3aa: CASSLESGSLPPTDTQYF
CDR3nt: TGTGCCAGCAGCCTCGAATCCGGGTCACTCCCGCCTACAGATACGCAGTATTTT

d_gene: TRBD2
v_gene: TRBV20-1
j_gene: TRBJ2-1
abundance: few
CDR3aa: CSAPTSEAYNEQFF
CDR3nt: TGCAGTGCTCCAACTAGCGAGGCCTACAATGAGCAGTTCTTC

d_gene: NA
v_gene: TRBV2
j_gene: TRBJ2-5
abundance: NA
CDR3aa: CASSEVDRDQGTQYF
CDR3nt: TGTGCCAGCAGTGAAGTCGACAGAGATCAAGGGACCCAGTACTTC

d_gene: NA
v_gene: TRBV7-2
j_gene: TRBJ1-2
abundance: few
CDR3aa: CASSLSGRTYGYTF
CDR3nt: TGTGCCAGCAGCTTATCCGGCAGAACCTATGGCTACACCTTC

d_gene: TRBD2
v_gene: TRBV5-5
j_gene: TRBJ2-1
abundance: NA
CDR3aa: CASSSIPGLAGASEQFF
CDR3nt: TGTGCCAGCAGCTCTATACCAGGACTAGCGGGAGCTAGTGAGCAGTTCTTC

d_gene: NA
v_gene: TRBV20-1
j_gene: TRBJ2-7
abundance: few
CDR3aa: CSAGAELEFTYEQYF
CDR3nt: TGCAGTGCAGGGGCAGAGTTAGAATTTACCTACGAGCAGTACTTC

d_gene: NA
v_gene: TRBV29-1
j_gene: TRBJ2-1
abundance: many
CDR3aa: CSAGGRNEQFF
CDR3nt: TGCAGCGCAGGCGGGCGAAATGAGCAGTTCTTC

d_gene: NA
v_gene: TRBV9
j_gene: TRBJ1-4
abundance: few
CDR3aa: CASSVGQGNEKLFF
CDR3nt: TGTGCCAGCAGCGTAGGGCAGGGGAATGAAAAACTGTTTTTT

d_gene: TRBD2
v_gene: TRBV28
j_gene: TRBJ2-7
abundance: NA
CDR3aa: CASSLRVAGSHEQYF
CDR3nt: TGTGCCAGCAGTTTACGGGTAGCGGGAAGTCACGAGCAGTACTTC

d_gene: TRBD1
v_gene: TRBV5-6
j_gene: TRBJ1-2
abundance: NA
CDR3aa: CASTRKGARYGYTF
CDR3nt: TGTGCCAGCACGCGGAAGGGGGCGCGGTATGGCTACACCTTC